These T cell receptor beta chains were read from a single sample in a study of T-cell reconstitution after alpha-beta-depleted transplantation in children. TCRdb re-analysed the PCR reads in MiXCR, keeping a single row per CDR3 protein. The repertoire holds 130,000 to 150,000 distinct CDR3 sequences, with 8.5% to 10% as singletons. The sequenced sample was PBMCs, mostly from graft donor cells, obtained 180 days after TCRalphabeta/CD19-depleted stem cell transplant. These receptors were taken from a female patient between 2 and 15 years old who had a stem cell transplant for congenital amegakaryocytic thrombocytopenia, so the T cells may come from the graft donor. Each CDR3 is given with its conserved first and last residue. A D gene is named only where the DNA matches it firmly. Part of the rows lack a size; the others show once, few, many or a class for expanded clones.

abundance: many; d_gene: .; j_gene: TRBJ2-5; v_gene: TRBV6-1; CDR3aa: CASSKGSMWAHRWETQYF; CDR3nt: TGTGCCAGCAGCAAGGGTAGTATGTGGGCCCACCGGTGGGAGACCCAGTACTTC
abundance: .; d_gene: TRBD1; j_gene: TRBJ2-7; v_gene: TRBV18; CDR3aa: CASSRDRVTYEQYF; CDR3nt: TGTGCCAGCTCACGGGACAGGGTGACCTACGAGCAGTACTTC
abundance: many; d_gene: TRBD2; j_gene: TRBJ2-5; v_gene: TRBV6-5; CDR3aa: CASGASGQETQYF; CDR3nt: TGTGCCAGCGGGGCTAGCGGGCAAGAGACCCAGTACTTC
abundance: many; d_gene: .; j_gene: TRBJ2-1; v_gene: TRBV4-1; CDR3aa: CASSQEWLWEQFF; CDR3nt: TGCGCCAGCAGCCAAGAATGGTTATGGGAGCAGTTCTTC
abundance: many; d_gene: .; j_gene: TRBJ2-1; v_gene: TRBV6-1; CDR3aa: CASRSDRRDSEQFF; CDR3nt: TGTGCCAGCAGATCTGACAGGAGGGACAGCGAGCAGTTCTTC
abundance: many; d_gene: .; j_gene: TRBJ2-5; v_gene: TRBV5-6; CDR3aa: CASSRETVQETQYF; CDR3nt: TGTGCCAGCAGCCGTGAGACAGTTCAAGAGACCCAGTACTTC
abundance: many; d_gene: .; j_gene: TRBJ1-3; v_gene: TRBV7-9; CDR3aa: CASSPDRYSGNTIYF; CDR3nt: TGTGCCAGCAGCCCTGACAGGTACTCTGGAAACACCATATATTTT
abundance: few; d_gene: TRBD2; j_gene: TRBJ2-3; v_gene: TRBV11-1; CDR3aa: CASSPRRVGTSGPDTQYF; CDR3nt: TGTGCCAGCAGCCCGCGGAGGGTGGGGACTAGCGGCCCAGATACGCAGTATTTT
abundance: many; d_gene: TRBD1; j_gene: TRBJ2-1; v_gene: TRBV7-2; CDR3aa: CASSAQGSSYNEQFF; CDR3nt: TGTGCCAGCAGCGCACAGGGGAGCTCCTACAATGAGCAGTTCTTC
abundance: .; d_gene: .; j_gene: TRBJ2-7; v_gene: TRBV4-1; CDR3aa: CASSQEPRDSAYEQYF; CDR3nt: TGCGCCAGCAGCCAAGAGCCGCGGGACTCGGCCTACGAGCAGTACTTC
abundance: many; d_gene: TRBD1; j_gene: TRBJ1-6; v_gene: TRBV20-1; CDR3aa: CSARGDRGSPLHF; CDR3nt: TGCAGTGCTAGAGGGGACAGGGGTTCACCCCTCCACTTT
abundance: many; d_gene: TRBD1; j_gene: TRBJ1-4; v_gene: TRBV10-3; CDR3aa: CAISELRGRGKLFF; CDR3nt: TGTGCCATCAGTGAGTTAAGGGGGCGAGGGAAACTGTTTTTT
abundance: many; d_gene: TRBD2; j_gene: TRBJ2-7; v_gene: TRBV20-1; CDR3aa: CSARDLGRESYEQYF; CDR3nt: TGCAGTGCTAGAGATCTCGGGCGGGAGAGTTACGAGCAGTACTTC
abundance: many; d_gene: .; j_gene: TRBJ2-1; v_gene: TRBV5-5; CDR3aa: CASPRANEQFF; CDR3nt: TGTGCCAGCCCGAGGGCCAATGAGCAGTTCTTC
abundance: many; d_gene: .; j_gene: TRBJ1-2; v_gene: TRBV12-3/TRBV12-4; CDR3aa: CASSLSSVIYGYTF; CDR3nt: TGTGCCAGCAGTTTATCTTCTGTTATCTATGGCTACACCTTC
abundance: .; d_gene: .; j_gene: TRBJ2-7; v_gene: TRBV5-8; CDR3aa: CASSFRGLSYEQYF; CDR3nt: TGTGCCAGCAGCTTTCGGGGACTTTCCTACGAGCAGTACTTC
abundance: few; d_gene: .; j_gene: TRBJ2-1; v_gene: TRBV19; CDR3aa: CASRNSGSKTGRNEQFF; CDR3nt: TGTGCCAGTAGAAATAGTGGGTCCAAGACAGGGAGGAATGAGCAGTTCTTC
abundance: many; d_gene: .; j_gene: TRBJ2-1; v_gene: TRBV28; CDR3aa: CASSFVGGYNEQFF; CDR3nt: TGTGCCAGCAGTTTCGTTGGGGGCTACAATGAGCAGTTCTTC
abundance: many; d_gene: .; j_gene: TRBJ2-3; v_gene: TRBV11-2; CDR3aa: CASSLHRKTDTQYF; CDR3nt: TGTGCCAGCAGCTTACATAGGAAGACAGATACGCAGTATTTT
abundance: many; d_gene: .; j_gene: TRBJ1-2; v_gene: TRBV4-2; CDR3aa: CASSQDLSDPYYGYTF; CDR3nt: TGTGCCAGCAGCCAAGATCTTTCGGACCCATACTATGGCTACACCTTC
abundance: medium-sized; d_gene: .; j_gene: TRBJ1-6; v_gene: TRBV5-1; CDR3aa: CASSLEAQNGNSPLHF; CDR3nt: TGCGCCAGCAGCTTGGAAGCACAGAATGGGAATTCACCCCTCCACTTT
abundance: many; d_gene: .; j_gene: TRBJ2-1; v_gene: TRBV12-3/TRBV12-4; CDR3aa: CASTLRAGTSSYNEQFF; CDR3nt: TGTGCCAGCACCCTTAGGGCAGGGACGAGCTCCTACAATGAGCAGTTCTTC
abundance: many; d_gene: .; j_gene: TRBJ1-1; v_gene: TRBV5-1; CDR3aa: CASSITAGAGTEAFF; CDR3nt: TGCGCCAGCAGCATCACGGCCGGGGCCGGCACTGAAGCTTTCTTT
abundance: few; d_gene: TRBD2; j_gene: TRBJ2-7; v_gene: TRBV3-1; CDR3aa: CASSQGSGRYEQYF; CDR3nt: TGTGCCAGCAGCCAAGGGAGCGGGAGATACGAGCAGTACTTC
abundance: .; d_gene: TRBD1; j_gene: TRBJ1-5; v_gene: TRBV28; CDR3aa: CASGKRTGGGNQPQHF; CDR3nt: TGTGCCAGTGGGAAAAGGACAGGGGGCGGCAATCAGCCCCAGCATTTT
abundance: many; d_gene: .; j_gene: TRBJ1-1; v_gene: TRBV28; CDR3aa: CASRLGHMTNTEAFF; CDR3nt: TGTGCCAGCAGGTTGGGACATATGACGAACACTGAAGCTTTCTTT
abundance: .; d_gene: .; j_gene: TRBJ1-2; v_gene: TRBV20-1; CDR3aa: CSARDPKLFSYGYTF; CDR3nt: TGCAGTGCTAGAGATCCCAAGCTTTTTAGCTATGGCTACACCTTC
abundance: many; d_gene: .; j_gene: TRBJ2-2; v_gene: TRBV7-6; CDR3aa: CASSLGGTPNTGELFF; CDR3nt: TGTGCCAGCAGCTTAGGGGGGACTCCAAACACCGGGGAGCTGTTTTTT
abundance: many; d_gene: .; j_gene: TRBJ2-2; v_gene: TRBV5-1; CDR3aa: CASSLDGQNTGELFF; CDR3nt: TGCGCCAGCAGCTTGGACGGACAGAACACCGGGGAGCTGTTTTTT
abundance: many; d_gene: TRBD1; j_gene: TRBJ1-2; v_gene: TRBV28; CDR3aa: CASSSGTGGSGYTF; CDR3nt: TGTGCCAGCAGTTCCGGGACAGGGGGTTCTGGCTACACCTTC
abundance: many; d_gene: .; j_gene: TRBJ2-1; v_gene: TRBV28; CDR3aa: CASSLIPSSYNEQFF; CDR3nt: TGTGCCAGCAGTTTAATCCCCAGCTCCTACAATGAGCAGTTCTTC
abundance: many; d_gene: .; j_gene: TRBJ1-2; v_gene: TRBV29-1; CDR3aa: CSVEGVNYGYTF; CDR3nt: TGCAGCGTTGAAGGGGTTAACTATGGCTACACCTTC
abundance: few; d_gene: TRBD1; j_gene: TRBJ1-1; v_gene: TRBV28; CDR3aa: CASSFAISILRQGRVTEAFF; CDR3nt: TGTGCCAGCAGTTTTGCCATTTCAATTCTGCGACAGGGTCGGGTCACTGAAGCTTTCTTT
abundance: many; d_gene: TRBD2; j_gene: TRBJ2-7; v_gene: TRBV28; CDR3aa: CASSSPSSSGRFHEQYF; CDR3nt: TGTGCCAGCAGTTCCCCTTCTAGTAGCGGGAGGTTCCACGAGCAGTACTTC
abundance: many; d_gene: .; j_gene: TRBJ2-5; v_gene: TRBV5-1; CDR3aa: CASSFQGLAETQYF; CDR3nt: TGCGCCAGCAGCTTCCAGGGGCTAGCAGAGACCCAGTACTTC
abundance: many; d_gene: TRBD1; j_gene: TRBJ2-3; v_gene: TRBV12-3/TRBV12-4; CDR3aa: CASSQGATGTDTQYF; CDR3nt: TGTGCCAGCAGCCAGGGGGCCACCGGCACAGATACGCAGTATTTT
abundance: medium-sized; d_gene: .; j_gene: TRBJ1-5; v_gene: TRBV15; CDR3aa: CATSREQGIFNQPQHF; CDR3nt: TGTGCCACCAGCAGAGAACAGGGAATTTTCAATCAGCCCCAGCATTTT
abundance: many; d_gene: .; j_gene: TRBJ1-5; v_gene: TRBV6-1; CDR3aa: CASSESGGGQPQHF; CDR3nt: TGTGCCAGCAGTGAATCGGGGGGAGGTCAGCCCCAGCATTTT
abundance: few; d_gene: .; j_gene: TRBJ1-5; v_gene: TRBV20-1; CDR3aa: CSARDQFQAEITNQPQHF; CDR3nt: TGCAGTGCTAGAGATCAGTTCCAGGCTGAGATTACTAATCAGCCCCAGCATTTT
abundance: many; d_gene: .; j_gene: TRBJ2-6; v_gene: TRBV10-3; CDR3aa: CAISELSLGETGANVLTF; CDR3nt: TGTGCCATCAGTGAGCTCAGCTTGGGGGAAACTGGGGCCAACGTCCTGACTTTC
abundance: many; d_gene: .; j_gene: TRBJ2-7; v_gene: TRBV28; CDR3aa: CASSVGTPSYEQYF; CDR3nt: TGTGCCAGCAGTGTCGGGACACCTTCCTACGAGCAGTACTTC
abundance: .; d_gene: TRBD1; j_gene: TRBJ1-2; v_gene: TRBV5-1; CDR3aa: CASSHTGGVFGYTF; CDR3nt: TGCGCCAGCAGCCACACAGGGGGCGTTTTTGGCTACACCTTC
abundance: few; d_gene: .; j_gene: TRBJ1-6; v_gene: TRBV20-1; CDR3aa: CSASQRAAKILSYNSPLHF; CDR3nt: TGCAGTGCTAGTCAGCGGGCAGCTAAAATTCTGTCCTATAATTCACCCCTCCACTTT
abundance: many; d_gene: TRBD2; j_gene: TRBJ2-2; v_gene: TRBV20-1; CDR3aa: CSASGGLCNTGELFF; CDR3nt: TGCAGTGCCTCGGGAGGCCTTTGTAACACCGGGGAGCTGTTTTTT
abundance: .; d_gene: .; j_gene: TRBJ2-3; v_gene: TRBV6-6; CDR3aa: CASRDSTDTQYF; CDR3nt: TGTGCCAGCAGAGATAGCACAGATACGCAGTATTTT
abundance: many; d_gene: TRBD1; j_gene: TRBJ2-5; v_gene: TRBV10-2; CDR3aa: CASSYPRDRGGGIQETQYF; CDR3nt: TGCGCCAGCAGTTACCCCCGGGACAGGGGCGGTGGGATTCAAGAGACCCAGTACTTC
abundance: many; d_gene: .; j_gene: TRBJ2-2; v_gene: TRBV20-1; CDR3aa: CSARAGTGELFF; CDR3nt: TGCAGTGCTAGGGCGGGCACCGGGGAGCTGTTTTTT
abundance: .; d_gene: .; j_gene: TRBJ2-5; v_gene: TRBV5-1; CDR3aa: CASSFMSQPQETEYF; CDR3nt: TGCGCCAGCAGCTTCATGAGTCAGCCCCAAGAGACCGAGTACTTC
abundance: .; d_gene: TRBD1; j_gene: TRBJ1-2; v_gene: TRBV12-3/TRBV12-4; CDR3aa: CASSYDRAHDGYTF; CDR3nt: TGTGCCAGCAGCTACGACAGGGCCCACGATGGCTACACCTTC
abundance: .; d_gene: .; j_gene: TRBJ2-7; v_gene: TRBV5-4; CDR3aa: CASSLGAFYEQYF; CDR3nt: TGTGCCAGCAGCTTAGGGGCCTTCTACGAGCAGTACTTC
abundance: .; d_gene: TRBD2; j_gene: TRBJ2-3; v_gene: TRBV10-3; CDR3aa: CAFSSVGRLAGGTDTQYF; CDR3nt: TGTGCCTTCAGTTCTGTGGGCAGACTAGCGGGAGGCACAGATACGCAGTATTTT
abundance: many; d_gene: .; j_gene: TRBJ1-2; v_gene: TRBV20-1; CDR3aa: CSARDWDSSYGYTF; CDR3nt: TGCAGTGCTAGAGATTGGGATAGTAGCTATGGCTACACCTTC
abundance: many; d_gene: .; j_gene: TRBJ1-6; v_gene: TRBV20-1; CDR3aa: CSARPRKTESSYNSPLHF; CDR3nt: TGCAGTGCTAGACCAAGAAAGACAGAAAGCTCCTATAATTCACCCCTCCACTTT
abundance: .; d_gene: .; j_gene: TRBJ2-5; v_gene: TRBV5-1; CDR3aa: CASSFSQTGRELGTQYF; CDR3nt: TGCGCCAGCAGCTTCTCTCAGACAGGGAGGGAACTCGGGACCCAGTACTTC
abundance: many; d_gene: .; j_gene: TRBJ1-1; v_gene: TRBV12-3/TRBV12-4; CDR3aa: CASSWGWGSRNTEAFF; CDR3nt: TGTGCCAGCAGTTGGGGATGGGGGAGCCGGAACACTGAAGCTTTCTTT
abundance: .; d_gene: .; j_gene: TRBJ2-1; v_gene: TRBV20-1; CDR3aa: CSARAPADRPRADEQFF; CDR3nt: TGCAGTGCTAGGGCCCCCGCCGACAGACCCAGGGCCGATGAGCAGTTCTTC
abundance: .; d_gene: TRBD1; j_gene: TRBJ1-1; v_gene: TRBV25-1; CDR3aa: CASSMRSQGGEAFF; CDR3nt: TGTGCCAGCAGTATGAGGTCGCAGGGGGGGGAAGCTTTCTTT